This entry features one T cell receptor beta chain sequence. Unmatched junction bases numbered 3, after V lost 0 bases and J lost 6 bases. The CDR3 has 14 amino acids. The V gene's germline CDR1 is MNHEY and CDR2 SMNVEV (reference sequence). Assay used: immunoSEQ multiplex PCR; TCRdb lists only in-frame clones, some missing. The sample has about 75,000 clones, roughly nine tenths seen once. The data originate from a study of T cell changes during pregnancy in multiple sclerosis. Here the sequenced sample was peripheral blood, taken in the first trimester of pregnancy. This chain connects TRBV27 to TRBJ1-2, with TRBD1 matching 8 bases. The clonotype originates from a female donor in good health, enrolled as a control in a pregnancy study. CDR3 loop: CASSLSDRVDGYTF. Written as DNA, the CDR3 is TGTGCCAGCAGTTTATCGGACAGGGTCGATGGCTACACCTTC.